The rows below give T cell receptor beta chains drawn from one sample of a study of T cells in Graves' hyperthyroidism and ophthalmopathy. TCRdb reprocessed the multiplex PCR reads via MiXCR and lists one record per CDR3 protein. The data show about 250,000 distinct CDR3 sequences, about 15% seen once. The sequenced sample consisted of blood. These receptors all stem from a woman aged 45 to 65 with Graves' hyperthyroidism that later progressed to Graves' ophthalmopathy. Both conserved end residues are part of each CDR3. A D gene is named only where the DNA matches it firmly. For some rows the clone size is stated as once, few or many, or as a class when expanded; others skip it.

clone_size,d_call,j_call,v_call,cdr3_aa,cdr3_nt
many,TRBD2,TRBJ2-7,TRBV20-1,CSAGSGRGTYEQYF,TGCAGTGCTGGTAGCGGGAGAGGGACCTACGAGCAGTACTTC
few,NA,TRBJ2-6,TRBV18,CASSPNSNRAWAGANVLTF,TGTGCCAGCTCACCTAATTCAAACAGGGCGTGGGCAGGGGCCAACGTCCTGACTTTC
few,NA,TRBJ2-6,TRBV19,CASSLYWFSGANVLTF,TGTGCCAGTAGTCTTTACTGGTTCTCTGGGGCCAACGTCCTGACTTTC
once,NA,TRBJ1-5,TRBV20-1,CSARTHGSSNQPQHF,TGCAGTGCTAGAACCCACGGGTCGAGCAATCAGCCCCAGCATTTT
many,NA,TRBJ1-2,TRBV6-1,CASSRGDGPYGYTF,TGTGCCAGCAGCCGGGGGGACGGACCCTATGGCTACACCTTC
many,TRBD2,TRBJ2-4,TRBV20-1,CSARDYGGAKNIQYF,TGCAGTGCTAGAGATTACGGGGGGGCCAAAAACATTCAGTACTTC
many,TRBD2,TRBJ2-7,TRBV28,CASSLGGKVNEQYF,TGTGCCAGCAGTTTGGGGGGGAAGGTTAACGAGCAGTACTTC
many,NA,TRBJ1-1,TRBV18,CASSPGQGFEAFF,TGTGCCAGCTCACCGGGCCAGGGGTTTGAAGCTTTCTTT
many,NA,TRBJ2-7,TRBV5-1,CASSSNLGMGYEQYF,TGCGCCAGCAGCTCTAACCTGGGGATGGGCTACGAGCAGTACTTC
many,NA,TRBJ2-1,TRBV7-9,CASRNLGEEQFF,TGTGCCAGCAGAAACCTAGGGGAGGAGCAGTTCTTC
NA,TRBD1,TRBJ2-3,TRBV4-1,CASSQAGLGGTIADTQYF,TGCGCCAGCAGCCAAGCAGGGTTAGGGGGCACGATAGCAGATACGCAGTATTTT
many,NA,TRBJ2-1,TRBV2,CASSEGSNEQFF,TGTGCCAGCAGTGAGGGTTCCAATGAGCAGTTCTTC
many,TRBD1,TRBJ2-7,TRBV4-2,CASSQPPGQGRDEQYF,TGTGCCAGCAGCCAACCACCGGGACAGGGGAGGGACGAGCAGTACTTC
many,NA,TRBJ1-1,TRBV6-1,CASSDGLWGEGAFF,TGTGCCAGCAGTGATGGCCTCTGGGGGGAGGGAGCTTTCTTT
many,NA,TRBJ2-1,TRBV11-1,CASSPDRYNEQFF,TGTGCCAGCAGCCCAGACCGTTACAATGAGCAGTTCTTC
many,NA,TRBJ2-7,TRBV12-3/TRBV12-4,CASSPGHFPNEQYF,TGTGCCAGCAGCCCCGGACACTTCCCCAACGAGCAGTACTTC
many,NA,TRBJ1-4,TRBV6-1,CASSNGGVSNEKLFF,TGTGCCAGCAGTAACGGGGGGGTATCTAATGAAAAACTGTTTTTT
many,NA,TRBJ2-1,TRBV7-9,CASSSMYSPHNEQFF,TGTGCCAGCAGCTCCATGTATTCCCCCCACAATGAGCAGTTCTTC
many,NA,TRBJ2-5,TRBV20-1,CSARGPPRRGAGETQYF,TGCAGTGCTAGAGGGCCCCCTCGCAGGGGGGCTGGGGAGACCCAGTACTTC
many,TRBD2,TRBJ2-1,TRBV20-1,CSARAPGGSDEQFF,TGCAGTGCTAGGGCCCCTGGCGGGAGCGATGAGCAGTTCTTC
few,NA,TRBJ1-4,TRBV24-1,CATSSPGANEKLFF,TGTGCCACCAGTTCTCCCGGGGCGAATGAAAAACTGTTTTTT
many,NA,TRBJ2-3,TRBV2,CASSEGPADTQYF,TGTGCCAGCAGCGAGGGGCCGGCAGATACGCAGTATTTT
NA,TRBD1,TRBJ2-7,TRBV20-1,CSARRGTGAYEQYF,TGCAGTGCGAGACGAGGGACAGGGGCCTACGAGCAGTACTTC
few,NA,TRBJ1-4,TRBV5-1,CASQFSSNEKLFF,TGCGCCAGTCAATTTAGCTCTAATGAAAAACTGTTTTTT
many,TRBD2,TRBJ2-1,TRBV25-1,CASMGSGANEQFF,TGTGCCAGCATGGGTAGCGGGGCCAATGAGCAGTTCTTC
few,NA,TRBJ2-1,TRBV9,CASSSGTRTFNEQFF,TGTGCCAGCAGCTCCGGGACCAGGACGTTCAATGAGCAGTTCTTC
NA,NA,TRBJ2-1,TRBV6-5,CASSYPGGDEQFF,TGTGCCAGCAGTTATCCGGGGGGCGATGAGCAGTTCTTC
many,NA,TRBJ1-1,TRBV3-1,CASSPGFMNTEAFF,TGTGCCAGCAGCCCGGGGTTTATGAACACTGAAGCTTTCTTT
many,TRBD1,TRBJ2-7,TRBV24-1,CATSDGQGTSYEQYF,TGTGCCACCAGTGATGGACAGGGTACGTCCTACGAGCAGTACTTC
many,TRBD1,TRBJ2-7,TRBV6-1,CASSYRDREAEQYF,TGTGCCAGCAGTTACCGGGACAGGGAAGCCGAGCAGTACTTC
many,NA,TRBJ2-1,TRBV28,CASSLTSQGYNEQFF,TGTGCCAGCAGTTTAACCTCACAGGGTTACAATGAGCAGTTCTTC
NA,NA,TRBJ1-4,TRBV20-1,CSARIREKLFF,TGCAGTGCTAGGATTCGTGAAAAACTGTTTTTT
NA,NA,TRBJ2-7,TRBV7-9,CASSWGANSYEQYF,TGTGCCAGCAGTTGGGGGGCAAATTCCTACGAGCAGTACTTC
many,TRBD2,TRBJ2-2,TRBV2,CASSTSGRTTGELFF,TGTGCCAGCAGCACTAGCGGGAGGACCACCGGGGAGCTGTTTTTT
many,NA,TRBJ1-2,TRBV2,CASSEGLEQLYGYTF,TGTGCCAGCAGTGAAGGACTGGAACAGCTCTATGGCTACACCTTC
many,NA,TRBJ2-7,TRBV20-1,CSAMSYEQYF,TGCAGTGCTATGTCTTACGAGCAGTACTTC